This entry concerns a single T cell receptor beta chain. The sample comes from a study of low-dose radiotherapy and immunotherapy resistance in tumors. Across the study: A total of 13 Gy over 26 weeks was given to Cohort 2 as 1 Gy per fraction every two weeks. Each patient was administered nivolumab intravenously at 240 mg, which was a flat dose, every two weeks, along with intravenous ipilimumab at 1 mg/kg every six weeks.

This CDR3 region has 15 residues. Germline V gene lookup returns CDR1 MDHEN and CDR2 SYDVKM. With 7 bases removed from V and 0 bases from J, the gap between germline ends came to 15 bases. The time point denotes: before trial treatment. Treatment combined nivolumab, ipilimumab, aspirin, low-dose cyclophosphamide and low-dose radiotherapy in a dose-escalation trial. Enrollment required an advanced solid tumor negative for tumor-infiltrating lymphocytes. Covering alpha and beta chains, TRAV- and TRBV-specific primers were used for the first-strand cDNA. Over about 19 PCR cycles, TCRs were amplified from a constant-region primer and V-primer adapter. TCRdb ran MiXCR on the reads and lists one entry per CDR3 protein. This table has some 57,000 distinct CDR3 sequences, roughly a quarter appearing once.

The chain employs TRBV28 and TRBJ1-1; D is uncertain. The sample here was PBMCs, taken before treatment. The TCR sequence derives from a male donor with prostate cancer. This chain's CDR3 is CASKSWGSMNTEAFF. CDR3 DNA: TGTGCCAGCAAGTCTTGGGGAAGCATGAACACTGAAGCTTTCTTT.